This passage covers 14 T cell receptor beta chains from one sample sequenced in a study of siplizumab effects on memory and regulatory T cells. The table came from immunoSEQ multiplex PCR; TCRdb's copy has only in-frame clones and leaves some out. The data contain 100,000 or so clones, roughly 91% of them seen just once; the ten biggest clones take up around 13%. The sequenced material came from non-Treg CD4+ T cells sorted from blood. Receptors were obtained from a human donor in good health.

The chain has TRBV7-8 and TRBJ2-1, with TRBD2 matching over 13 bases. Germline-derived CDR1 and CDR2 are SGHVS and FQNEAQ. The CDR3 is 19 residues long. J gave up 3 bases and V 2 bases, and 10 bases lay outside the gene matches. In nucleotides, the CDR3 is TGTGCCAGCAGCTTACCGGGACTAGCGGGGCAAAGGGTCTACAATGAGCAGTTCTTC. As protein: CASSLPGLAGQRVYNEQFF.

The chain is built from TRBV7-9 and TRBJ2-7; the match to TRBD1 covers 9 bases. This CDR3 region has 13 residues. The V gene's germline CDR1 is SEHNR and CDR2 FQNEAQ (reference sequence). The V segment lost 6 bases and the J segment 6 bases; nucleotides outside the gene matches: 6. The CDR3 region has the DNA TGTGCCAGCAGTCGTACAGGGGGCCCCGAGCAGTACTTC. Amino acids: CASSRTGGPEQYF.

The chain has TRBV27 and TRBJ2-7; TRBD2 agrees at 7 bases. The CDR3 consists of 14 residues. J lost 1 base, V lost 10 bases, and 10 bases had no gene match. Germline V gene sequence: CDR1 MNHEY, CDR2 SMNVEV (reference sequence). The DNA of the CDR3 is TGTGCCACCCGACCTGGGGGGGTTTCCTACGAGCAGTACTTC. Its translation is CATRPGGVSYEQYF.

This chain uses TRBV11-3 with TRBJ1-1; 7 positions match TRBD1. This CDR3 has 15 amino acids. Looked up from germline, CDR1 is SGHNT and CDR2 is YENEEA. Losses at the gene ends were 5 bases for V and 5 bases for J; bases not matched to a gene: 11. The CDR3 DNA is TGTGCCAGCAGCCGCAGGGACAGCCCGAAGACTGAAGCTTTCTTT. Translating gives CASSRRDSPKTEAFF.

This clone appeared a single time. The chain has TRBV19 and TRBJ2-5; TRBD1 matches 9 bases. Germline lookup yields CDR1 LNHDA and CDR2 SQIVND (reference sequence). The CDR3 loop spans 15 amino acids. After removal of 5 bases from V and 4 bases from J, the junction contained 8 bases not matched to a gene. CDR3 sequence: CASSSSRGQGETQYF. DNA of the CDR3: TGTGCCAGTAGTTCCTCACGGGGACAGGGAGAGACCCAGTACTTC.

The CDR3 region has the DNA TGTGCCAGCAGCTTAGATAGGGGCACTGAAGCTTTCTTT. Translation: CASSLDRGTEAFF. The chain employs TRBV7-2 and TRBJ1-1; D is perhaps TRBD1 (5 bases). The CDR3 has 13 residues. Germline values: CDR1 SGHTA, CDR2 FQGNSA. V shed 1 base and J shed 4 bases, with 7 bases lying between them.

This clone was seen a few times. This rearrangement joins TRBV30 to TRBJ1-1, with D unresolved. Germline CDR1 reads GTSNPN; CDR2 reads SVGIG (reference sequence). Trimming stripped 1 base from V and 4 bases from J, with 13 bases between. This CDR3 has 14 residues. The CDR3, as DNA: TGTGCCTGGAGTGCTCCCCCCCATAGCACTGAAGCTTTCTTT. The encoded protein is CAWSAPPHSTEAFF.

The chain employs TRBV7-9 and TRBJ1-2; 8 bases fit TRBD1. This CDR3 is 13 amino acids long. Trimming at V came to 3 bases and at J to 6 bases, leaving 3 bases not matched to a gene. Germline-derived CDR1 and CDR2 are SEHNR and FQNEAQ (reference sequence). The CDR3 region is CASSFQGADGYTF. The CDR3 nucleotides read TGTGCCAGCAGCTTCCAGGGGGCGGATGGCTACACCTTC.

This clone was observed a handful of times. The chain links TRBV7-2 to TRBJ2-1; D is undetermined. Germline values: CDR1 SGHTA, CDR2 FQGNSA. The CDR3 has 15 residues. V was clipped by 5 bases and J by 1 base, with 12 bases between them. DNA for the CDR3: TGTGCCAGCAGCCCGAACTACGGGTCCTACAATGAGCAGTTCTTC. As protein: CASSPNYGSYNEQFF.

The genes are TRBV29-1 and TRBJ1-1; no firm D call. CDR1 SQVTM and CDR2 ANQGSEA come from the germline V gene. Trimming left V 3 bases short and J 11 bases short, with 10 bases between. This CDR3 has 10 amino acids. This chain's CDR3 is CSVDLSGAFF. In nucleotides, the CDR3 is TGCAGCGTTGACTTGTCAGGTGCTTTCTTT.

J is TRBJ2-3 and V is TRBV7-9; 7 bases are shared with TRBD2. Germline loops: CDR1 SEHNR, CDR2 FQNEAQ (reference sequence). After removal of 3 bases from V and 4 bases from J, the junction contained 7 bases not matched to a gene. This CDR3 is 15 amino acids long. CDR3 amino acids: CASSFAAGAADTQYF. In DNA, the CDR3 is TGTGCCAGCAGCTTTGCGGCGGGAGCGGCAGATACGCAGTATTTT.

The chain couples TRBV30 to TRBJ1-4; maybe TRBD1 (5 bases). Germline values: CDR1 GTSNPN, CDR2 SVGIG (reference sequence). V was pared by 2 bases and J by 7 bases, with 17 bases between. The CDR3 runs to 15 residues. CDR3 residues: CAWSRSRGEGEKLFF. The CDR3 DNA reads TGTGCCTGGAGTCGTTCGCGGGGGGAGGGTGAAAAACTGTTTTTT.

The rearrangement links TRBV7-3 to TRBJ2-7; the match to TRBD2 covers 8 bases. Per the germline V gene, CDR1 is SGHTA and CDR2 is FQGTGA. The V gene end was trimmed by 1 base and the J gene end by 4 bases; junction bases not matched to a gene: 9. This CDR3 spans 16 amino acids. The CDR3 region is CASSLMASGPGYEQYF. The CDR3 nucleotides read TGTGCCAGCAGCTTAATGGCTAGCGGGCCCGGATACGAGCAGTACTTC.

The chain links TRBV15 to TRBJ1-1, with D unresolved. V was pared by 1 base and J by 0 bases, with 9 bases between. Looked up from germline, CDR1 is LNHNV and CDR2 is YYDKDF (reference sequence). The CDR3 has 15 residues. The CDR3 nucleotides read TGTGCCACCAGCAGAGCAGGAATCATGAACACTGAAGCTTTCTTT. Encoded protein: CATSRAGIMNTEAFF.